Presented here are 5 T cell receptor beta chains from one specimen sequenced in a study of blood T cell repertoires in COVID-19. The method was immunoSEQ multiplex PCR; TCRdb's version includes in-frame clones alone and lacks a portion of them. Of roughly 190,000 clones in the sample, about 83% were seen once. Input material: PBMCs or T cells enriched from blood (not recorded which). The source is a woman younger than 45 who had been exposed to COVID-19.

This clone was found a few times. This sequence joins TRBV9 and TRBJ1-2, with D possibly being TRBD1 (6 bases). Germline V CDR1 and CDR2: SGDLS, YYNGEE. The ends were cut back, 3 bases at V and 13 bases at J, with 16 bases in the middle. The CDR3 consists of 12 residues. The CDR3 DNA sequence: TGTGCCAGCAGCGAAGGGGGTCCAGTTAGCACCTTC. It yields the protein CASSEGGPVSTF.

The chain employs TRBV7-9 and TRBJ1-4; perhaps TRBD1 as D (5 bases). Germline V gene lookup returns CDR1 SEHNR and CDR2 FQNEAQ (reference sequence). The V and J ends lost 4 bases and 7 bases respectively, with 19 bases between them. The length of the CDR3 is 16 residues. CDR3 amino acids: CASSYLFQDGGEKLFF. In nucleotides, the CDR3 is TGTGCCAGCAGCTACCTATTTCAAGACGGGGGTGAAAAACTGTTTTTT.

In this sample, this clone turned up once. The genes are TRBV4-1 and TRBJ1-1; D unclear. V lost 3 bases to trimming and J lost 4 bases, with 9 bases between them. CDR1 is MGHRA and CDR2 is YSYEKL in the germline V gene. The CDR3 is 13 residues long. The CDR3 DNA follows: TGCGCCAGCAGCCACCCGTGGGCCACTGAAGCTTTCTTT. Its protein product is CASSHPWATEAFF.

The V gene is TRBV3-1 (or the pseudogene TRBV3-2), the J gene TRBJ2-2; the match to TRBD1 covers 9 bases. The CDR3 contains 17 residues. V shed 1 base and J 7 bases; nucleotides not matched to a gene: 10. Per the germline V gene, CDR1 is LGHDT and CDR2 is YNNKEL (reference sequence). CDR3 bases: TGTGCCAGCAGCCAAGGATTCGGACAGGGGCTGGTCGGGGAGCTGTTTTTT. Protein product: CASSQGFGQGLVGELFF.

The rearrangement links TRBV9 to TRBJ2-3, with 10 nucleotides matching TRBD2. The V and J ends lost 1 base and 1 base, in that order; junction bases with no gene match: 6. Per germline, CDR1 SGDLS and CDR2 YYNGEE. The CDR3 spans 17 residues. CDR3 loop: CASSVTPGTSGTDTQYF. Here the CDR3 DNA reads TGTGCCAGCAGCGTAACGCCCGGGACTAGCGGCACAGATACGCAGTATTTT. Together with reference TRBV9 and TRBJ2-3, the CDR3 gives the full variable domain: DSGVTQTPKHLITATGQRVTLRCSPRSGDLSVYWYQQSLDQGLQFLIQYYNGEERAKGNILERFSAQQFPDLHSELNLSSLELGDSALYFCASSVTPGTSGTDTQYFGPGTRLTVL.